This T cell receptor beta chain stems from a study of blood T cell repertoires in COVID-19. Turning to the study itself: The United States, Italy and Spain supplied acute and convalescent COVID-19 samples. T cells, B-cell-depleted T cells, or PBMCs supplied cDNA or gDNA.

Germline CDR1 SGHVS, CDR2 FQNEAQ. CDR3 length equals 16 residues. V trimming: 6 bases; J trimming: 3 bases; junction bases outside the gene matches: 10. In the original analysis: Estimated nucleated cell counts came from reference gene primer amplification. Repertoires were generated with immunoSEQ multiplex PCR, while TCRdb's copy carries only in-frame clones and drops some. That table furnishes V, J and clone size, whereas the DNA furnished D and trimming. This table has about 480,000 clones, 75% to 90% appearing once. The sequence derives from a young woman with acute or convalescent COVID-19. Sequenced sample: peripheral blood. The V gene is TRBV7-8, the J gene TRBJ1-5; TRBD1 agrees at 8 bases. The CDR3 region has the DNA TGTGCCAGCAGTTTTATTCCGGGACAGGTCAATCAGCCCCAGCATTTT. Its translation is CASSFIPGQVNQPQHF.